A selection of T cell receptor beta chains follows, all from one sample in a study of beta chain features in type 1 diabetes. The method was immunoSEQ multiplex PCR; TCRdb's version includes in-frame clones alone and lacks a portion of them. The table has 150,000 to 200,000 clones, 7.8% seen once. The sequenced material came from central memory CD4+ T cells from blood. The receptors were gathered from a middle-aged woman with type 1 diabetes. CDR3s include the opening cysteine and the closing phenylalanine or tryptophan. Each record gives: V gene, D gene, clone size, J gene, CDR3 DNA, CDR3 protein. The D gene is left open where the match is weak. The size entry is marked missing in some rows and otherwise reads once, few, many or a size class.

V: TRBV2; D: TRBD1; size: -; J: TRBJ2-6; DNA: TGTGCCAGCCTTCGGGACAGGATCTTCTCTGGGGCCAACGTCCTGACTTTC; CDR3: CASLRDRIFSGANVLTF
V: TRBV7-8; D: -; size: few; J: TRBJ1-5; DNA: TGTGCCAGCAGCCCACCGGGTAGGGGCACCGGGCAGCCCCAGCATTTT; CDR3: CASSPPGRGTGQPQHF
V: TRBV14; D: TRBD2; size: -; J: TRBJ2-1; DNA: TGTGCCAGCAGCCTTTCTAGCGGAACAATCTCCTACAATGAGCAGTTCTTC; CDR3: CASSLSSGTISYNEQFF
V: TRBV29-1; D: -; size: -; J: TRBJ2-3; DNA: TGCAGCGCCGGTTGGACTTCCCCAGATACGCAGTATTTT; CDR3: CSAGWTSPDTQYF
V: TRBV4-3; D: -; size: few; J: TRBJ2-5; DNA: TGCGCCAGCAGCCAAGGTAGTCAGGTCAGGACCCAGTACTTC; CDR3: CASSQGSQVRTQYF
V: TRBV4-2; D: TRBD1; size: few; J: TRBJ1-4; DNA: TGTGCCAGCAGCCCACGACAGGGCGTTGCGGAAAAACTGTTTTTT; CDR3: CASSPRQGVAEKLFF
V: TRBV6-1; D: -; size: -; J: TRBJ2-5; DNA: TGTGCCAGCAGTGAACGCGGCCAAGAGACCCAGTACTTC; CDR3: CASSERGQETQYF
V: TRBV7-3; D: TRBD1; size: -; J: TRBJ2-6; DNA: TGTGCCAGCAGCTCTGGACAGGGGAGCTCTGGGGCCAACGTCCTGACTTTC; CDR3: CASSSGQGSSGANVLTF
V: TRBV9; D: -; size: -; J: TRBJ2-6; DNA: TGTGCCAGCAGCGTAGTAGGGGCGGGGGGGGCCAACGTCCTGACTTTC; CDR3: CASSVVGAGGANVLTF
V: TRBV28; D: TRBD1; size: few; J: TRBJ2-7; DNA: TGTGCCAGCAGTTTTCGTGGGACAGGGTCTTCCGAGCAGTACTTC; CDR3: CASSFRGTGSSEQYF
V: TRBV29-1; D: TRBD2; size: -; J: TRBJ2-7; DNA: TGCAGCGTGACACTAGCGGGGCGCTACGAGCAGTACTTC; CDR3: CSVTLAGRYEQYF
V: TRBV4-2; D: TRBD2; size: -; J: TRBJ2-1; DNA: TGTGCCAGCAGCCAAGGCTTGGGACTAGGGGACAATGAGCAGTTCTTC; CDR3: CASSQGLGLGDNEQFF
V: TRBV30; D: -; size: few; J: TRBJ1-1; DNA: TGTGCCTGGGCCACAGGGCCGGAAGCTTTCTTT; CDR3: CAWATGPEAFF
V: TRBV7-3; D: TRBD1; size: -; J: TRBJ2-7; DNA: TGTGCCAGCAGCTTATCCTGGGGACAGGGCTACGAGCAGTACTTC; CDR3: CASSLSWGQGYEQYF
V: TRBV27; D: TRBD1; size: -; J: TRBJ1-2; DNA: TGTGCCAGCAGTACGGGACAGCTTAACTATGGCTACACCTTC; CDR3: CASSTGQLNYGYTF
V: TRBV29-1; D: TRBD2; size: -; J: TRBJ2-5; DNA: TGCAGCGTTGAAAAGACTAGCGGGAGGGGGGAGACCCAGTACTTC; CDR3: CSVEKTSGRGETQYF
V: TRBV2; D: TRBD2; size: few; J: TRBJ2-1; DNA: TGTGCCAGCCAGAGCGGGAGGCACAATGAGCAGTTCTTC; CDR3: CASQSGRHNEQFF
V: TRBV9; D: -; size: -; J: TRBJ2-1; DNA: TGTGCCAGCAGCCGAGCGGAGAGCTCCTACAATGAGCAGTTCTTC; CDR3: CASSRAESSYNEQFF
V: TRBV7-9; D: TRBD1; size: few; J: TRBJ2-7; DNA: TGTGCCAGCAGCTTGAGGACAGGGTCCACCTACGAGCAGTACTTC; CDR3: CASSLRTGSTYEQYF
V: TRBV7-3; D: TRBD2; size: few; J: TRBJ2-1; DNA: TGTGCCAGCAGCTTAACGGGAGGGGCGGAATCCTACAATGAGCAGTTCTTC; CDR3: CASSLTGGAESYNEQFF
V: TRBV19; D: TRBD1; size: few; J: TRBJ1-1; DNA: TGTGCCAGTAGTATGAAAGGGACAGGGGGCGTCGGTACTGAAGCTTTCTTT; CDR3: CASSMKGTGGVGTEAFF
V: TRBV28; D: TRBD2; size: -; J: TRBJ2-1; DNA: TGTGCCAGCAGTCCATCCTTAGCGGGAGGATACAATGAGCAGTTCTTC; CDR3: CASSPSLAGGYNEQFF
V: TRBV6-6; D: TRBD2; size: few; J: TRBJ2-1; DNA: TGTGCCAGCAGTTACGGGGGAGCGGGAGCCTACAATGAGCAGTTCTTC; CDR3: CASSYGGAGAYNEQFF
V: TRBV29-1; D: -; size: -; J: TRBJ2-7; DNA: TGCAGCGTTTCCCCCCGGGGTCCCTCTTTCTACGAGCAGTACTTC; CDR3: CSVSPRGPSFYEQYF
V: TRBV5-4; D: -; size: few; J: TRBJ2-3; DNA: TGTGCCAGCTTCAACGCGGGGTCAGATACGCAGTATTTT; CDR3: CASFNAGSDTQYF
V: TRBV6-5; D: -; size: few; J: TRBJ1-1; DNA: TGTGCCAGCACCCCCGGGACTTGGACTGAAGCTTTCTTT; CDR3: CASTPGTWTEAFF
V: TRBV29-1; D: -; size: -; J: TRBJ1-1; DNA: TGCGGAGGGGTGGGGGACACTGAAGCTTTCTTT; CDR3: CGGVGDTEAFF
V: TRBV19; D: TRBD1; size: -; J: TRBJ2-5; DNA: TGTGCCAGTAGTACAGGGACAGAACAAGAGACCCAGTACTTC; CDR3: CASSTGTEQETQYF
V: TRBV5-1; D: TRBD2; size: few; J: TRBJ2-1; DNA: TGCGCCAGCAGCTTGGCTGCTAGCGGGAGCAATGAGCAGTTCTTC; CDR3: CASSLAASGSNEQFF
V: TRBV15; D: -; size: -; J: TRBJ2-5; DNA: TGTGCCACCAGCAGGACTACACGAGAGACCCAGTACTTC; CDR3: CATSRTTRETQYF
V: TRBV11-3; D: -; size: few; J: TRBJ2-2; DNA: TGTGCCAGCAGCTTACTAAACACCGGGGAGCTGTTTTTT; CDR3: CASSLLNTGELFF
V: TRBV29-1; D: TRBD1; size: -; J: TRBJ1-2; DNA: TGCAGCGTTGAAGGTCAAGGGACAGATTTTAACTATGGCTACACCTTC; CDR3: CSVEGQGTDFNYGYTF
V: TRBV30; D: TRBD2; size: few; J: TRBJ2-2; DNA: TGTGCCTGGAGTCGGGGCGGGAGTCGTACCGGGGAGCTGTTTTTT; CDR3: CAWSRGGSRTGELFF
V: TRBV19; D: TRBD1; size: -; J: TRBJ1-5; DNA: TGTGCCAGTAGTGTCAGGCCGGGCAGGGGGTTTGGACAGCCCCAGCATTTT; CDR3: CASSVRPGRGFGQPQHF
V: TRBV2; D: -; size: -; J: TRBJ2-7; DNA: TGTGCCAGCAGTGAAGGTGGGGGGATGGGGCAGTACTTC; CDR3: CASSEGGGMGQYF
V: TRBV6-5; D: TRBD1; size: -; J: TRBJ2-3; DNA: TGTGCCAGCAGCGGGACAGGGGCCACAGATACGCAGTATTTT; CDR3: CASSGTGATDTQYF
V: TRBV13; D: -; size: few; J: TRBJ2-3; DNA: TGTGCCAGCAACAAAGGGGGAAGAACAGATACGCAGTATTTT; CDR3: CASNKGGRTDTQYF
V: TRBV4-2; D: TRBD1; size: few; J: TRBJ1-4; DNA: TGTGCCAGCAGCCCGGGACAGGGTGGAGAAAAACTGTTTTTT; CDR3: CASSPGQGGEKLFF
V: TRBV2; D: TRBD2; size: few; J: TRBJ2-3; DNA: TGTGCCAGCAGTGAAGCCCCGGGGGGTACGCAGTATTTT; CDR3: CASSEAPGGTQYF
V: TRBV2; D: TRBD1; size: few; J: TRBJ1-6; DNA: TGTGCCAGCAGTGGGAGGACAGGAAATAATTCACCCCTCCACTTT; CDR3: CASSGRTGNNSPLHF
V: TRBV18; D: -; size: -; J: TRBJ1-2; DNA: TGTGCCAGCTCTCCCCCAGGGGAAAGTAACTATGGCTACACCTTC; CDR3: CASSPPGESNYGYTF
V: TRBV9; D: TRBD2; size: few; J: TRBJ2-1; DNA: TGTGCCAGCAGCGTTCTCGCGGGAGGGCCTAACAATGAGCAGTTCTTC; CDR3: CASSVLAGGPNNEQFF
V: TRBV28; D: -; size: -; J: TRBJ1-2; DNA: TGTGCCAGCCGGTCGGGGCAGGGGACTAACTATGGCTACACCTTC; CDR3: CASRSGQGTNYGYTF
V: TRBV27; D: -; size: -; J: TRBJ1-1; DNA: TGTGCCAGCAGTTTATCGATGATTGGACGGGGGAACACTGAAGCTTTCTTT; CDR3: CASSLSMIGRGNTEAFF
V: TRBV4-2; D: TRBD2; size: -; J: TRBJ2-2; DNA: TGTGCCAGCAGCTCATGGGGCCGAGCGGGAGGGCTGAACACCGGGGAGCTGTTTTTT; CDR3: CASSSWGRAGGLNTGELFF
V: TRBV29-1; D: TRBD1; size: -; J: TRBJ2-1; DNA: TGCAGCGTTTCTTGGACAGGGGGGAATGAGCAGTTCTTC; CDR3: CSVSWTGGNEQFF
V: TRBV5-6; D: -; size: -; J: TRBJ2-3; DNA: TGTGCCAGCAGCTTGGCCCAGGTTCCGGGCACAGATACGCAGTATTTT; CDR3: CASSLAQVPGTDTQYF
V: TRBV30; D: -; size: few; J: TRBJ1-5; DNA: TGTGCCTGGAGTAGCCTAGACAGAAATCAGCCCCAGCATTTT; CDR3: CAWSSLDRNQPQHF
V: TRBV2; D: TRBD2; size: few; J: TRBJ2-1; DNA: TGTGCCAGCAGCGAAACTAGCGGGAGAGGCAATGAGCAGTTCTTC; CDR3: CASSETSGRGNEQFF
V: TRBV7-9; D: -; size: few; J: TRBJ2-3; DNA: TGTGCCAGCAGCTATTCCGGGACTCTACTGGGGGCAGATACGCAGTATTTT; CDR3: CASSYSGTLLGADTQYF